This TCR beta chain was profiled in a study of cytomegalovirus exposure and HLA in healthy donors. Points on this clone: Its antigen remains unidentified.

The PCR used 60 Vbeta and 13 Jbeta primers. Clones were read by immunoSEQ multiplex PCR, and TCRdb kept only the in-frame ones, dropping some. The sample has approximately 170,000 clones, less than 80% seen once. Study-wide points: With further analysis later on, most CMV-associated TCR beta chains appeared HLA-restricted.

CDR1 MDHEN and CDR2 SYDVKM come from the germline V gene. This CDR3 region has 17 residues. V was clipped by 3 bases and J by 5 bases, with 22 bases between them. This chain links TRBV28 with TRBJ1-2; D gene ambiguous. Sequenced material: PBMCs. This receptor was obtained from a man aged 35-49 years in good health and CMV-seronegative. The CDR3 region has the DNA TGTGCCAGCAGTTTGTTGACACCAGCCTATGGCCGTTATGGCTACACCTTC. As protein: CASSLLTPAYGRYGYTF.